The entry below gives a single T cell receptor beta chain sequence along with its context. The antigen is not known. Trimming stripped 1 base from V and 2 bases from J, with 10 bases between. The V gene's germline CDR1 is GTSNPN and CDR2 SVGIG (reference sequence). This CDR3 has 14 residues. In TCRdb, the RT-PCR reads were re-called with MiXCR into one record per CDR3 protein. In the table there are around 190,000 distinct CDR3 sequences, 14% of which are singletons. This sample was taken from a study of response to subunit inactivated influenza vaccine. Study observations and caveats: Authors suggested each seasonal flu vaccination may recruit only limited numbers of new T cells.

The rearrangement uses TRBV30 and TRBJ2-3; weak D call: TRBD1 (5 bases). Sequencing used CD8+ T cells sorted from PBMCs, obtained 4 to 6 days after vaccination. This receptor was obtained from a man aged 45-65 years who received an inactivated influenza vaccine. CDR3 bases: TGTGCCTGGAGTGGCCTAGGGGCCACAGATACGCAGTATTTT. Its protein product is CAWSGLGATDTQYF.